The TCR beta chain under discussion was sequenced for a study of cytomegalovirus exposure and HLA in healthy donors. Concerning this clone: Its cognate antigen is unknown.

Researchers ran the PCR with 60 Vbeta and 13 Jbeta primers. Profiling relied on immunoSEQ multiplex PCR, and the TCRdb table lists in-frame clones only, not all of them. Of 90,000 to 150,000 clones listed, 70% to 85% are singletons. There are 18 residues in the CDR3. The V end was cut by 0 bases, the J end by 2 bases, with 17 bases between. CDR1 is LNHDA and CDR2 is SQIVND in the germline V gene (reference sequence). Findings of the study overall: Sequences of the TCR beta chain were said to predict the HLA-A and HLA-B alleles of most subjects accurately. The later analysis indicated that the majority of CMV-associated TCR beta chains appeared HLA-restricted. TCR sequences were mostly rare, though some public TCRs occurred in many donors.

Sequenced material: PBMCs. The source is a human donor in good health. The genes are TRBV19 and TRBJ1-5; no clear D. The CDR3 DNA is TGTGCCAGTAGTATAGATCACCGGGTCCAGCGTGGCAATCAGCCCCAGCATTTT. As protein: CASSIDHRVQRGNQPQHF.